The 28 T cell receptor beta chains presented below share a single source sample, sequenced in a study of blood T cell repertoires in COVID-19 (dated by TCRdb to 2018 to 2021). Libraries came from the immunoSEQ multiplex PCR assay. The table comes from immuneACCESS by way of TCRdb, which keeps in-frame sequences with V and J called. Part of the clones is missing from these tables; in studies checked, under half for an unresolved V gene and the rest for unknown reasons. The sample table shows over 150,000 clones, and about four fifths are seen once. The biggest ten clones account for about 2% of the sample. The source material was peripheral blood. The receptors derive from a woman of 80 years or more with acute or convalescent COVID-19.

This chain links TRBV6-1 with TRBJ2-7; 7 bases map to TRBD2. The junction had 7 bases not matched to a gene; V was cut back by 2 bases and J by 6 bases. The germline CDR1 and CDR2 sequences are MNHNS and SASEGT. This CDR3 region has 14 residues. The DNA of the CDR3 is TGTGCCAGCAGTGAACAGGCGGGAGTACGCGAGCAGTACTTC. This sequence encodes CASSEQAGVREQYF.

The gene calls are TRBV5-1 and TRBJ2-2, with a tentative D call TRBD1 (5 bases). Deletions cut 3 bases from V and 7 bases from J, with 16 bases between. From germline, CDR1 is SGHRS and CDR2 YFSETQ. This CDR3 is built from 15 residues. The CDR3 reads CASSWGSGLFGELFF. In nucleotides, the CDR3 is TGCGCCAGCAGCTGGGGCTCCGGTCTGTTCGGGGAGCTGTTTTTT.

This clone was observed a few times. The chain uses TRBV15 and TRBJ2-6; tentative D call: TRBD1 (6 bases). V was clipped by 5 bases and J by 2 bases, with 10 bases between them. CDR3 size: 15 residues. Germline-derived CDR1 and CDR2 are LNHNV and YYDKDF (reference sequence). Here the CDR3 DNA reads TGTGCCACCAGCGGGGGCAGTGCTGGGGCCAACGTCCTGACTTTC. This translates into CATSGGSAGANVLTF.

The V gene is TRBV7-2, the J gene TRBJ2-5, with TRBD2 identical over 10 bases. The trim removed 1 base at V and 3 bases at J, leaving 2 bases unmatched. This CDR3 is 15 amino acids long. Germline V CDR1 and CDR2: SGHTA, FQGNSA. CDR3 nucleotides: TGTGCCAGCAGCTTAGATGGGACTAGCGAAGAGACCCAGTACTTC. Translation gives CASSLDGTSEETQYF.

The sample holds a few counts of this clone. V usage is TRBV15 and J usage is TRBJ2-2; tentatively, D is TRBD1 (5 bases). The V end was cut by 3 bases, the J end by 6 bases, with 11 bases between. Germline loops: CDR1 LNHNV, CDR2 YYDKDF (reference sequence). This CDR3 contains 14 residues. CDR3 nucleotides: TGTGCCACCAGCAGGGATACAGGTCCCGGGGAGCTGTTTTTT. This codes for CATSRDTGPGELFF.

In DNA form, the CDR3 reads TGTGCCAGCAGCTTGGCCCCGGGGGGGGAGACCCAGTACTTC. Its translation: CASSLAPGGETQYF. The chain joins TRBV5-4 to TRBJ2-5; 8 bases map to TRBD2. This CDR3 has 14 residues. J gave up 5 bases and V 0 bases, and 3 bases lay outside the gene matches. Germline V gene sequence: CDR1 SGHNT, CDR2 YYREEE (reference sequence). Filled out from reference TRBV5-4 and TRBJ2-5, the complete variable domain reads ETGVTQSPTHLIKTRGQQVTLRCSSQSGHNTVSWYQQALGQGPQFIFQYYREEENGRGNFPPRFSGLQFPNYSSELNVNALELDDSALYLCASSLAPGGETQYFGPGTRLLVL.

CDR3 region: CAISRPGTGRYEQYF. CDR3 bases: TGTGCCATCAGTAGACCCGGGACAGGACGGTACGAGCAGTACTTC. This rearrangement joins TRBV10-3 to TRBJ2-7, with 8 positions matching TRBD1. The germline CDR1 and CDR2 sequences are ENHRY and SYGVKD. CDR3 length: 15 amino acids. V lost 5 bases and J lost 4; bases outside the gene matches: 10.

The chain couples TRBV9 to TRBJ1-5; D is uncertain. The CDR3 spans 13 residues. The V gene's germline CDR1 is SGDLS and CDR2 YYNGEE. V shed 4 bases and J shed 1 base, with 6 bases lying between them. This CDR3 reads CASSRVSNQPQHF. The CDR3 coding sequence is TGTGCCAGCAGCCGGGTCAGCAATCAGCCCCAGCATTTT.

This clone was seen more than once but under ten times. The chain links TRBV30 to TRBJ2-7, with 10 positions matching TRBD2. Germline V CDR1 and CDR2: GTSNPN, SVGIG (reference sequence). V shed 5 bases and J 3 bases; nucleotides not matched to a gene: 4. The CDR3 length is 13 residues. The DNA for the CDR3 is TGTGCCTGGCTTCCTAGCGGGGGCTACGAGCAGTACTTC. It translates to CAWLPSGGYEQYF.

This clone has a single count. V gene TRBV3-1 (or the pseudogene TRBV3-2) combines with J gene TRBJ1-2; the D is unclear. The V gene's germline CDR1 is LGHDT and CDR2 YNNKEL (reference sequence). V was pared by 2 bases and J by 2 bases, with 9 bases between. This CDR3 spans 14 amino acids. Here the CDR3 reads CASSQYGENYGYTF. The CDR3 nucleotides read TGTGCCAGCAGCCAATACGGGGAGAACTATGGCTACACCTTC.

This clone has only one observation. The chain employs TRBV28 and TRBJ1-5, with TRBD1 as a possible D gene (6 bases). CDR3 size: 16 residues. CDR1 MDHEN and CDR2 SYDVKM come from the germline V gene. Trimming left V 7 bases short and J 3 bases short, with 19 bases between. The CDR3 bases are TGTGCCAGCAACTCACCCGTCGGACAGTACAATCAGCCCCAGCATTTT. Encoded protein: CASNSPVGQYNQPQHF.

This clone is a singleton in its sample. The chain joins TRBV29-1 to TRBJ1-1; D is ambiguous. This CDR3 is built from 14 residues. Trimming took off 0 bases at V and 2 bases at J, with 10 bases between the two ends. Germline values: CDR1 SQVTM, CDR2 ANQGSEA. As DNA, the CDR3 is TGCAGCGTTGAAGAGGTCACTTTTAACACTGAAGCTTTCTTT. Translating gives CSVEEVTFNTEAFF.

This clone showed up just a few times. J is TRBJ1-5 and V is TRBV9, with D tentatively TRBD1 (5 bases). The ends were cut back, 0 bases at V and 5 bases at J, with 12 bases in the middle. Germline V gives CDR1 SGDLS, CDR2 YYNGEE. The CDR3 has 15 amino acids. This CDR3 is CASSVGGKGDQPQHF. CDR3 in DNA: TGTGCCAGCAGCGTAGGTGGGAAAGGGGATCAGCCCCAGCATTTT.

This clone was observed once. The V and J genes are TRBV19 and TRBJ1-2; 11 positions agree with TRBD1. V lost 3 bases to trimming and J lost 8 bases; unmatched junction nucleotides: 11. The germline V gene has CDR1 LNHDA and CDR2 SQIVND (reference sequence). The CDR3 has 16 amino acids. The CDR3 here is CASSMNRDRGGQGYTF. CDR3 coding DNA: TGTGCCAGTAGTATGAACCGGGACAGGGGGGGACAAGGCTACACCTTC.

The V gene is TRBV29-1, the J gene TRBJ2-4; a weak D match, TRBD2 (7 bases). The CDR3 runs to 14 residues. V lost 7 bases to trimming and J lost 5 bases, with 18 bases between them. CDR1 is SQVTM and CDR2 is ANQGSEA in the germline V gene. CDR3 DNA sequence: TGCAGCGCCCTTGGGGGGGCGGGTGAAAACATTCAGTACTTC. Translated: CSALGGAGENIQYF. The full variable domain, in which reference TRBV29-1 and TRBJ2-4 provide the parts outside the CDR3, is SAVISQKPSRDICQRGTSLTIQCQVDSQVTMMFWYRQQPGQSLTLIATANQGSEATYESGFVIDKFPISRPNLTFSTLTVSNMSPEDSSIYLCSALGGAGENIQYFGAGTRLSVL.

The rearrangement uses TRBV7-2 and TRBJ2-1; D is undetermined. V shed 2 bases and J shed 5 bases, with 7 bases lying between them. Germline values: CDR1 SGHTA, CDR2 FQGNSA. The CDR3 contains 13 residues. Here the CDR3 DNA reads TGTGCCAGCAGCTTATCCAGGAACAATGAGCAGTTCTTC. Its translation: CASSLSRNNEQFF.

The chain employs TRBV6-1 and TRBJ1-1; TRBD1 might be the D (6 bases). The CDR3 spans 13 residues. CDR1 is MNHNS, CDR2 SASEGT, per germline. The V and J ends lost 3 bases and 4 bases respectively, with 9 bases between them. The CDR3 coding sequence is TGTGCCAGCAGTGATCAGGGGCTCACTGAAGCTTTCTTT. Translating gives CASSDQGLTEAFF.

As regards this clone: The same CDR3 arises from other DNA sequences in this sample as well. This chain connects TRBV9 to TRBJ2-2; D may be TRBD2 (5 bases). This CDR3 region has 13 residues. Germline CDR1 is SGDLS and CDR2 is YYNGEE. V was pared by 2 bases and J by 5 bases, with 7 bases between. DNA of the CDR3: TGTGCCAGCAGCGTTTCGGGGACCGGGGAGCTGTTTTTT. Translating it yields CASSVSGTGELFF.

J is TRBJ2-5 and V is TRBV5-1, with D possibly TRBD1 on 5 matching bases. The CDR3 runs to 14 residues. Looked up from germline, CDR1 is SGHRS and CDR2 is YFSETQ. V lost 3 bases and J 2 bases, leaving 11 bases between the germline ends. The CDR3 region has the DNA TGCGCCAGCAGCTCTGGGGCGGCACAAGAGACCCAGTACTTC. Translating gives CASSSGAAQETQYF.

The chain couples TRBV30 to TRBJ2-1; 8 bases match TRBD1. CDR3 size: 13 residues. Looked up from germline, CDR1 is GTSNPN and CDR2 is SVGIG (reference sequence). V shed 4 bases, J shed 5 bases, and the junction held 4 bases outside the gene matches. This CDR3 is CAWTTGVDNEQFF. The CDR3 DNA sequence: TGTGCCTGGACGACAGGGGTGGACAATGAGCAGTTCTTC.

The chain combines TRBV23-1 with TRBJ1-1; D not resolved. TRBV23-1 counts as an open reading frame of uncertain function. The CDR3 covers 16 residues. Trimming took off 0 bases at V and 5 bases at J, with 16 bases between the two ends. The CDR3 protein is CASSQSSGLERTEAFF. The CDR3 region has the DNA TGCGCCAGCAGTCAATCGTCCGGGTTGGAGCGAACTGAAGCTTTCTTT.

This clone was seen more than once but under ten times. The V call is TRBV7-2, the J call TRBJ2-3; no firm D call. The germline V gene has CDR1 SGHTA and CDR2 FQGNSA. Trimming pared 5 bases from V and 4 bases from J, leaving 10 bases between. The CDR3 is 13 residues long. This CDR3 reads CASSPSLADTQYF. In DNA, the CDR3 is TGTGCCAGCAGCCCTAGTCTCGCAGATACGCAGTATTTT.

V and J are TRBV19 and TRBJ2-5; 9 bases line up with TRBD1. Germline CDR1 and CDR2: LNHDA and SQIVND (reference sequence). V gave up 5 bases and J gave up 4 bases; unmatched junction bases: 5. The CDR3 extends over 14 amino acids. CDR3 DNA sequence: TGTGCCAGTAGTCCATACAGGGGGCGAGAGACCCAGTACTTC. Amino acids: CASSPYRGRETQYF.

V usage is TRBV11-2 and J usage is TRBJ2-5, with TRBD1 as a possible D gene (7 bases). V gave up 3 bases and J gave up 3 bases, with 17 bases separating them. Germline CDR1 is SGHAT and CDR2 is FQNNGV. The CDR3 covers 16 residues. The CDR3 spells CASSFSFGGGKETQYF. The CDR3 DNA sequence: TGTGCCAGCAGCTTCAGTTTTGGAGGGGGCAAAGAGACCCAGTACTTC.

This clone was picked up a small number of times. The rearrangement uses TRBV24-1 and TRBJ2-2, with a tentative D call TRBD2 (8 bases). Per germline, CDR1 KGHDR and CDR2 SFDVKD. The CDR3 is 17 amino acids. With 5 bases removed from V and 4 bases from J, the gap between germline ends came to 19 bases. The chain's CDR3 is CATSGASGPGGTGELFF. In DNA, the CDR3 is TGTGCCACCAGTGGGGCTAGCGGGCCAGGGGGCACCGGGGAGCTGTTTTTT.

The count of this clone is one. The chain joins TRBV7-8 to TRBJ2-1; weak D call: TRBD1 (6 bases). The CDR3 runs 13 residues. V lost 2 bases to trimming and J lost 6 bases, with 8 bases between them. Germline values: CDR1 SGHVS, CDR2 FQNEAQ. The CDR3 DNA reads as TGTGCCAGCAGCTTAAACAGGGTCAATGAGCAGTTCTTC. Its translation: CASSLNRVNEQFF.

The count of this clone is one. The V gene is TRBV7-2, the J gene TRBJ2-1, with 8 bases identical to TRBD2. The V gene's germline CDR1 is SGHTA and CDR2 FQGNSA. The J segment lost 9 bases and the V segment lost 0 bases, leaving 1 base of the junction unmatched. The CDR3 has 13 amino acids. The CDR3 nucleotides read TGTGCCAGCAGCTTAGCAGCGGGGGCTGAGCAGTTCTTC. It translates to CASSLAAGAEQFF. Complete variable domain (other parts from reference TRBV7-2 and TRBJ2-1): GAGVSQSPSNKVTEKGKDVELRCDPISGHTALYWYRQSLGQGLEFLIYFQGNSAPDKSGLPSDRFSAERTGGSVSTLTIQRTQQEDSAVYLCASSLAAGAEQFFGPGTRLTVL.

The chain employs TRBV19 and TRBJ1-3; D is perhaps TRBD1 (5 bases). There are 17 residues in the CDR3. The germline V and J ends were trimmed by 0 bases and 4 bases, with 16 bases remaining between them. Germline V CDR1 and CDR2: LNHDA, SQIVND (reference sequence). CDR3 in amino acids: CASSIDLRTTTGNTIYF. The CDR3, as DNA: TGTGCCAGTAGTATAGATCTTAGGACAACGACAGGAAACACCATATATTTT.